The 16 T cell receptor beta chains in this list originate from one sample, sequenced in a study of blood T cell repertoires in COVID-19. The table came from immunoSEQ multiplex PCR; TCRdb's copy has only in-frame clones and leaves some out. Of about 180,000 clones in the sample, roughly 85% were seen once. Sequences were obtained from peripheral blood. The receptors derive from a man aged 45 to 65 with active or convalescent COVID-19.

The chain joins TRBV10-3 to TRBJ1-2; 8 positions match TRBD1. The V gene's germline CDR1 is ENHRY and CDR2 SYGVKD. The CDR3 is 14 amino acids. With 5 bases clipped from V and 8 bases from J, the junction kept 10 bases outside the gene matches. The CDR3 spells CAISSQGASEGYTF. The CDR3 region has the DNA TGTGCCATCAGTTCGCAGGGGGCTTCTGAAGGCTACACCTTC.

J is TRBJ2-2 and V is TRBV9; 9 bases map to TRBD2. This CDR3 has 15 residues. Per germline, CDR1 SGDLS and CDR2 YYNGEE. Trimming took 0 bases from V and 7 from J; bases not matched to a gene: 4. The CDR3 DNA sequence: TGTGCCAGCAGCGTAGGTGGACTAGCGAACGGGGAGCTGTTTTTT. It specifies CASSVGGLANGELFF.

This clone turned up a few times. The chain combines TRBV6-1 with TRBJ1-5, with D hard to call. The CDR3 covers 15 residues. V was pared by 2 bases and J by 0 bases, with 8 bases between. CDR1 and CDR2 from the germline V gene are MNHNS and SASEGT. CDR3 DNA: TGTGCCAGCAGTGAACACAAAAATAGCAATCAGCCCCAGCATTTT. Amino acids: CASSEHKNSNQPQHF.

This chain links TRBV6-1 with TRBJ2-7, with D perhaps TRBD1 (6 bases). The CDR3 totals 17 residues. In germline, CDR1 is MNHNS, CDR2 SASEGT. V was pared by 0 bases and J by 0 bases, with 15 bases between. CDR3 residues: CASSEADAGAGSYEQYF. In nucleotides, the CDR3 is TGTGCCAGCAGTGAAGCGGATGCAGGGGCGGGCTCCTACGAGCAGTACTTC.

The chain employs TRBV4-1 and TRBJ2-7; TRBD1 matches at 10 bases. This CDR3 spans 15 amino acids. Germline lookup yields CDR1 MGHRA and CDR2 YSYEKL. V lost 1 base, J lost 0 bases, and 0 bases stayed unmatched. The CDR3 protein is CASSQGTGGSYEQYF. The CDR3 nucleotides are TGCGCCAGCAGCCAAGGGACAGGGGGCTCCTACGAGCAGTACTTC.

The chain recombines TRBV6-1 with TRBJ2-5; perhaps TRBD2 as D (6 bases). This CDR3 spans 15 amino acids. Trimming pared 3 bases from V and 5 bases from J, leaving 16 bases between. Germline V gene data show CDR1 as MNHNS and CDR2 as SASEGT. The CDR3 DNA sequence: TGTGCCAGCAGTGAGCAGCGGGTGAGAGGGGAGACCCAGTACTTC. Encoded protein: CASSEQRVRGETQYF.

The chain has TRBV15 and TRBJ1-6; D gene uncertain. V was cut by 0 bases and J by 7 bases, with 4 bases left in between. Germline assignment: CDR1 LNHNV and CDR2 YYDKDF (reference sequence). The CDR3 totals 13 residues. The CDR3, as DNA: TGTGCCACCAGCAGAGAGGCCAATTCACCCCTCCACTTT. Amino acid sequence: CATSREANSPLHF.

J is TRBJ1-5 and V is TRBV28; D is possibly TRBD1 (5 bases). In germline, CDR1 is MDHEN, CDR2 SYDVKM. This CDR3 contains 16 residues. Trimming shortened V by 5 bases and J by 0 bases, and 14 bases separated the two germline ends. The CDR3 DNA is TGTGCCAGCAGTAATGGGGGAGGCCATAGCAATCAGCCCCAGCATTTT. It codes for CASSNGGGHSNQPQHF.

The V and J genes are TRBV6-5 and TRBJ2-7; the match to TRBD1 covers 7 bases. The V gene end was trimmed by 5 bases and the J gene end by 0 bases; junction bases not matched to a gene: 4. Germline V gives CDR1 MNHEY, CDR2 SVGAGI. The CDR3 consists of 14 residues. This CDR3 reads CASSKQGTSYEQYF. In DNA, the CDR3 is TGTGCCAGCAGTAAACAGGGGACCTCCTACGAGCAGTACTTC.

CDR3 nucleotide sequence: TGTGCCAGCAGCTTAGATACCAGGCTTTCACCCCTCCACTTT. It specifies CASSLDTRLSPLHF. The chain is built from TRBV7-9 and TRBJ1-6; D remains unclear. CDR1 is SEHNR, CDR2 FQNEAQ, per germline (reference sequence). CDR3 size: 14 residues. V shed 1 base and J shed 9 bases, with 10 bases lying between them.

This CDR3 is CASSRPTAMNTEAFF. The CDR3 DNA sequence: TGTGCCAGCTCACGACCGACAGCCATGAACACTGAAGCTTTCTTT. The chain combines TRBV18 with TRBJ1-1; TRBD1 is a possible D gene (5 bases). CDR1 and CDR2 from the germline V gene are KGHSH and LQKENI. The CDR3 contains 15 residues. Trimming removed 4 bases at V and 0 bases at J, with 12 bases between. The full variable domain, in which reference TRBV18 and TRBJ1-1 provide the parts outside the CDR3, is NAGVMQNPRHLVRRRGQEARLRCSPMKGHSHVYWYRQLPEEGLKFMVYLQKENIIDESGMPKERFSAEFPKEGPSILRIQQVVRGDSAAYFCASSRPTAMNTEAFFGQGTRLTVV.

The chain has TRBV21-1 and TRBJ1-6. TRBV21-1 is termed a pseudogene. This CDR3 is built from 12 residues. CDR3 DNA sequence: TGTGCCAGCAGCAGGTGGAGGTCACCCCTCCACTTT. Protein sequence: CASSRWRSPLHF.

The chain combines TRBV14 with TRBJ1-3; 8 nucleotides match TRBD1. CDR3 length equals 16 residues. The J segment lost 0 bases and the V segment lost 3 bases, leaving 4 bases of the junction unmatched. In germline, CDR1 is SGHDN, CDR2 FVKESK. This chain's CDR3 is CASSHRTGGSGNTIYF. In DNA form, the CDR3 reads TGTGCCAGCAGCCACCGAACAGGGGGCTCTGGAAACACCATATATTTT.

The chain uses TRBV6-5 and TRBJ2-2; D is unclear. The V end lost 3 bases, the J end lost 2 bases, and 7 bases lay between the germline ends. Germline-derived CDR1 and CDR2 are MNHEY and SVGAGI. The CDR3 is 14 residues long. For the CDR3, the DNA is TGTGCCAGCAGTTATTTTAGAAACACCGGGGAGCTGTTTTTT. It translates to CASSYFRNTGELFF.

This clone appeared once. The V and J genes are TRBV30 and TRBJ2-1; weak D call: TRBD2 (6 bases). CDR1 and CDR2 from the germline V gene are GTSNPN and SVGIG (reference sequence). V was pared by 1 base and J by 4 bases, with 8 bases between. The CDR3 has 13 amino acids. As DNA, the CDR3 is TGTGCCTGGAGTGATAGCGGATACAATGAGCAGTTCTTC. This codes for CAWSDSGYNEQFF.

Comments on this clone: Other nucleotide sequences from this sample produce the same CDR3. The V and J genes are TRBV12-3 or TRBV12-4 and TRBJ2-3; D is ambiguous. Deletions cut 3 bases from V and 6 bases from J, with 4 bases between. The CDR3 consists of 11 residues. CDR3 loop: CASSFRDTQYF. The CDR3 DNA reads TGTGCCAGCAGTTTCAGGGATACGCAGTATTTT.